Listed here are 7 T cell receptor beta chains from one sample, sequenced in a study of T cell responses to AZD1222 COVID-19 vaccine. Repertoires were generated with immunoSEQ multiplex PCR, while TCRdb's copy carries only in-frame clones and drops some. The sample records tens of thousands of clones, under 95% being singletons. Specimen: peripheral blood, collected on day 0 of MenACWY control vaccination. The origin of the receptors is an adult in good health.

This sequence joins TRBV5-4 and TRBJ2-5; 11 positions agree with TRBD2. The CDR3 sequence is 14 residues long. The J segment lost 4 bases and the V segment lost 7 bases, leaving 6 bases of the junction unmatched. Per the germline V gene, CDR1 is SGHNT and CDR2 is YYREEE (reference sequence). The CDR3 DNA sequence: TGTGCCAGCTGGAACCTAGCGGGAGGAGAGACCCAGTACTTC. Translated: CASWNLAGGETQYF.

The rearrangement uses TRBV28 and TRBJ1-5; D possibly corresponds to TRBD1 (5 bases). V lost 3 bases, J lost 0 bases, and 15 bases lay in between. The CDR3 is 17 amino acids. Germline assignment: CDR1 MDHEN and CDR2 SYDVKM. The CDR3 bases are TGTGCCAGCAGTTTTAATCTCGGGGGTTCTAGCAATCAGCCCCAGCATTTT. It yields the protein CASSFNLGGSSNQPQHF.

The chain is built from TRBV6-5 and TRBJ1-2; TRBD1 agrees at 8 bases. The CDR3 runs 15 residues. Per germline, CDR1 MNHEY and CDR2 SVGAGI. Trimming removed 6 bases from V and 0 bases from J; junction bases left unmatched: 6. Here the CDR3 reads CASSTGGKANYGYTF. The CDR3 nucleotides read TGTGCCAGCAGCACAGGGGGAAAAGCTAACTATGGCTACACCTTC.

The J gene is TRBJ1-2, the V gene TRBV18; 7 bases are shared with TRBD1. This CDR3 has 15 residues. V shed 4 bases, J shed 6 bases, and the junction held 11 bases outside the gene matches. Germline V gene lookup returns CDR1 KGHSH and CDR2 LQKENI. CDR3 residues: CASSQPGQLVNGYTF. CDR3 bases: TGTGCCAGCTCACAACCGGGACAGCTCGTTAATGGCTACACCTTC. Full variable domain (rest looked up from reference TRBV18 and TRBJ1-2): NAGVMQNPRHLVRRRGQEARLRCSPMKGHSHVYWYRQLPEEGLKFMVYLQKENIIDESGMPKERFSAEFPKEGPSILRIQQVVRGDSAAYFCASSQPGQLVNGYTFGSGTRLTVV.

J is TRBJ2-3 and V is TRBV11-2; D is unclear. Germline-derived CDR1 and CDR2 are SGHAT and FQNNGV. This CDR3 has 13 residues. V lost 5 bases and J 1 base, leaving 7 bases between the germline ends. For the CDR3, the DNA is TGTGCCAGCAGCCGGCCGGGCACAGATACGCAGTATTTT. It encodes CASSRPGTDTQYF. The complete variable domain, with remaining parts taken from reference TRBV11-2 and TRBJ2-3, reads EAGVAQSPRYKIIEKRQSVAFWCNPISGHATLYWYQQILGQGPKLLIQFQNNGVVDDSQLPKDRFSAERLKGVDSTLKIQPAKLEDSAVYLCASSRPGTDTQYFGPGTRLTVL.

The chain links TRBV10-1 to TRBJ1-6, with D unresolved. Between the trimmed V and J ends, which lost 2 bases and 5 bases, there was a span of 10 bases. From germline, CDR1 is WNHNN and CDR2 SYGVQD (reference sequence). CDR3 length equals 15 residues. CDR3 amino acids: CASSEQRGDNSPLHF. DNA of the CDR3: TGCGCCAGCAGTGAGCAGCGGGGTGATAATTCACCCCTCCACTTT.

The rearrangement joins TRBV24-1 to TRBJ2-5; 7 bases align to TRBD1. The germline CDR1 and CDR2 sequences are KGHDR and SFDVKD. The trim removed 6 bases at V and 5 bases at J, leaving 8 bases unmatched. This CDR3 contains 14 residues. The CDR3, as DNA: TGTGCCACCAGTATGCCAGGGGGTTTCGAGACCCAGTACTTC. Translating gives CATSMPGGFETQYF.